These 18 T cell receptor beta chains were all obtained from the same sample, sequenced in a study of cytomegalovirus exposure and HLA in healthy donors. Use of 60 Vbeta and 13 Jbeta primers characterized the PCR. Using immunoSEQ multiplex PCR, the repertoire was profiled, and TCRdb retains in-frame clones only, with some absent. Of over 70,000 clones listed, less than 75% are singletons. Sequenced input: PBMCs. The receptor source for this set is a man aged 25 to 45 in good health and CMV-seronegative.

The chain employs TRBV7-2 and TRBJ2-1; TRBD2 is a possible D gene (6 bases). CDR3 size: 17 residues. CDR1 is SGHTA and CDR2 is FQGNSA in the germline V gene. The V and J ends lost 1 base and 2 bases respectively, with 15 bases between them. CDR3: CASSLVNWDLTYNEQFF. CDR3 in DNA: TGTGCCAGCAGCTTAGTTAATTGGGACTTAACCTACAATGAGCAGTTCTTC.

The rearrangement links TRBV30 to TRBJ1-5, with 8 bases fitting TRBD1. Looked up from germline, CDR1 is GTSNPN and CDR2 is SVGIG (reference sequence). Trimming at V came to 6 bases and at J to 6 bases, leaving 10 bases not matched to a gene. The CDR3 extends over 14 amino acids. This CDR3 is CACQTGERSQPQHF. The CDR3 DNA reads TGTGCCTGCCAGACAGGGGAAAGAAGTCAGCCCCAGCATTTT.

The chain links TRBV27 to TRBJ1-5; D is possibly TRBD1 (5 bases). V lost 6 bases and J lost 4, with 13 bases in between. Germline values: CDR1 MNHEY, CDR2 SMNVEV (reference sequence). The CDR3 spans 14 residues. CDR3 nucleotide sequence: TGTGCCAGCAGCTTTCAGGGACTGAATCAGCCCCAGCATTTT. Residues: CASSFQGLNQPQHF.

Here the CDR3 reads CASSVGASAAYEQYF. Here the CDR3 DNA reads TGTGCCAGCAGCGTAGGGGCCTCAGCCGCCTACGAGCAGTACTTC. V gene TRBV9 combines with J gene TRBJ2-7; unclear D gene. The CDR3 loop spans 15 amino acids. V lost 0 bases and J 2 bases, leaving 12 bases between the germline ends. In germline, CDR1 is SGDLS, CDR2 YYNGEE.

The chain links TRBV5-6 to TRBJ1-1; 7 nucleotides agree with TRBD1. With V trimmed by 4 bases and J by 0 bases, 6 bases remained unmatched. The CDR3 sequence is 15 residues long. The germline V gene has CDR1 SGHDT and CDR2 YYEEEE. This CDR3 reads CASSETGAMNTEAFF. In DNA form, the CDR3 reads TGTGCCAGCAGCGAAACAGGGGCCATGAACACTGAAGCTTTCTTT. The whole variable domain, remainder taken from reference TRBV5-6 and TRBJ1-1, is DAGVTQSPTHLIKTRGQQVTLRCSPKSGHDTVSWYQQALGQGPQFIFQYYEEEERQRGNFPDRFSGHQFPNYSSELNVNALLLGDSALYLCASSETGAMNTEAFFGQGTRLTVV.

The chain employs TRBV2 and TRBJ1-1, with a weak D call TRBD1 (6 bases). The CDR3 runs to 15 residues. Germline lookup yields CDR1 SNHLY and CDR2 FYNNEI. Trimming took 5 bases from V and 3 from J, leaving 16 bases between them. CDR3: CASSPRQVGYTEAFF. CDR3 sequence (DNA): TGTGCCAGCAGTCCTAGACAGGTGGGGTACACTGAAGCTTTCTTT.

The rearrangement links TRBV27 to TRBJ2-7; TRBD2 matches 12 bases. J gave up 3 bases and V 6 bases, and 9 bases lay outside the gene matches. This CDR3 is 16 amino acids long. The germline CDR1 and CDR2 sequences are MNHEY and SMNVEV (reference sequence). The CDR3 DNA follows: TGTGCCAGCAGGGGACTAGCGGGTGTGGGCTTCTACGAGCAGTACTTC. It yields the protein CASRGLAGVGFYEQYF.

The genes are TRBV4-1 and TRBJ1-4; 8 bases line up with TRBD1. Looked up from germline, CDR1 is MGHRA and CDR2 is YSYEKL. After removal of 8 bases from V and 12 bases from J, the junction contained 20 bases not matched to a gene. CDR3 length: 16 amino acids. This chain's CDR3 is CASQGVPALTGAELFF. The CDR3, as DNA: TGCGCCAGCCAGGGGGTACCGGCCCTGACAGGGGCTGAACTGTTTTTT.

The chain uses TRBV5-6 and TRBJ2-7, with TRBD2 matching 7 bases. This CDR3 is 16 amino acids long. Germline loops: CDR1 SGHDT, CDR2 YYEEEE. The V segment lost 2 bases and the J segment 8 bases; nucleotides outside the gene matches: 16. This chain's CDR3 is CASSFGRGLMSTQQYF. The CDR3 DNA follows: TGTGCCAGCAGCTTTGGGAGGGGTCTCATGTCTACGCAGCAGTACTTC.

The chain is built from TRBV10-3 and TRBJ1-6, with 7 bases identical to TRBD1. The CDR3 runs to 14 residues. J lost 2 bases, V lost 6 bases, and 1 base had no gene match. Germline V gene data show CDR1 as ENHRY and CDR2 as SYGVKD. The DNA for the CDR3 is TGTGCCATCAGAGGGACAGCCTATAATTCACCCCTCCACTTT. It codes for CAIRGTAYNSPLHF.

V usage is TRBV27 and J usage is TRBJ1-1, with 8 bases that match TRBD1. Trimming took 6 bases from V and 3 from J; bases not matched to a gene: 0. CDR3 size: 12 residues. Germline V gene data show CDR1 as MNHEY and CDR2 as SMNVEV (reference sequence). The CDR3 spells CASRTGDTEAFF. The CDR3 DNA follows: TGTGCCAGCAGGACAGGGGACACTGAAGCTTTCTTT.

This chain uses TRBV7-3 with TRBJ2-5; 11 bases match TRBD2. Germline V gene sequence: CDR1 SGHTA, CDR2 FQGTGA. V lost 0 bases, J lost 2 bases, and 8 bases stayed unmatched. The CDR3 totals 18 residues. CDR3 nucleotide sequence: TGTGCCAGCAGCTTAACGGGATTTAGCGGGGGGGTACAAGAGACCCAGTACTTC. Its translation is CASSLTGFSGGVQETQYF.

The gene calls are TRBV29-1 and TRBJ1-2, with a tentative D call TRBD1 (6 bases). The CDR3 is 14 amino acids. The germline V and J ends were trimmed by 7 bases and 3 bases, with 18 bases remaining between them. CDR1 and CDR2 from the germline V gene are SQVTM and ANQGSEA. The CDR3 DNA reads as TGCAGCGACTCCTATCAGGGGATTGACTATGGCTACACCTTC. Translating gives CSDSYQGIDYGYTF.

The V gene is TRBV7-2, the J gene TRBJ2-7; D may be TRBD1 (5 bases). V was shortened by 3 bases and J by 2 bases, with 11 bases between the two germline ends. The germline gives CDR1 SGHTA, CDR2 FQGNSA. The CDR3 runs 14 residues. Here the CDR3 DNA reads TGTGCCAGCAGCTTGGGTACAGGAGCCTACGAGCAGTACTTC. Protein product: CASSLGTGAYEQYF.

The chain recombines TRBV9 with TRBJ1-3; D gene uncertain. Germline CDR1 reads SGDLS; CDR2 reads YYNGEE. The CDR3 loop spans 15 amino acids. Trimming stripped 1 base from V and 1 base from J, with 9 bases between. This chain's CDR3 is CASSVLSTSGNTIYF. The CDR3 coding sequence is TGTGCCAGCAGCGTACTGTCCACATCTGGAAACACCATATATTTT. The entire variable domain, with the rest obtained from reference TRBV9 and TRBJ1-3, is as follows: DSGVTQTPKHLITATGQRVTLRCSPRSGDLSVYWYQQSLDQGLQFLIQYYNGEERAKGNILERFSAQQFPDLHSELNLSSLELGDSALYFCASSVLSTSGNTIYFGEGSWLTVV.

The chain couples TRBV27 to TRBJ2-6; no definite D call. V lost 2 bases, J lost 0 bases, and 8 bases lay in between. Germline V gives CDR1 MNHEY, CDR2 SMNVEV (reference sequence). The CDR3 sequence is 16 residues long. The CDR3 region has the DNA TGTGCCAGCAGTTTAGGCACGGGCTCTGGGGCCAACGTCCTGACTTTC. This codes for CASSLGTGSGANVLTF.

V is TRBV7-9 and J is TRBJ2-1, with 16 nucleotides matching TRBD2. Germline loops: CDR1 SEHNR, CDR2 FQNEAQ (reference sequence). This CDR3 is built from 17 residues. Germline trimming cut 4 bases from V and 5 bases from J; bases unmatched to any gene: 5. DNA for the CDR3: TGTGCCAGCAGCTCGGGACTAGCGGGAGGGCCGGACAATGAGCAGTTCTTC. It encodes CASSSGLAGGPDNEQFF.

This sequence joins TRBV5-1 and TRBJ1-2; the match to TRBD1 covers 8 bases. V lost 4 bases, J lost 8 bases, and 16 bases stayed unmatched. Germline CDR1 and CDR2: SGHRS and YFSETQ. This CDR3 has 16 residues. CDR3 protein: CASSADGQGRGAGYTF. The CDR3 coding sequence is TGCGCCAGCAGCGCTGACGGACAGGGCAGGGGAGCCGGCTACACCTTC.